This TCR beta chain was recovered during a study of blood T cell repertoires in COVID-19. Study context: T cells, B-cell-depleted T cells, or PBMCs provided the cDNA or gDNA that served as material.

The protocol was immunoSEQ multiplex PCR, while the TCRdb copy is restricted to in-frame clones and leaves out a portion. This table holds under 250,000 clones, around four fifths found once. Sequenced: peripheral blood. The TCR originated in a man aged 40-55 years with active or convalescent COVID-19.

DNA for the CDR3: TGTGCCAGCTCACCACCGGACAGCGATACGCAGTATTTT. Its translation is CASSPPDSDTQYF. V usage is TRBV18 and J usage is TRBJ2-3, with TRBD1 as a possible D gene (6 bases). Per germline, CDR1 KGHSH and CDR2 LQKENI. The CDR3 spans 13 residues. With 0 bases removed from V and 6 bases from J, the gap between germline ends came to 7 bases. The full variable domain, completed using reference TRBV18 and TRBJ2-3, is NAGVMQNPRHLVRRRGQEARLRCSPMKGHSHVYWYRQLPEEGLKFMVYLQKENIIDESGMPKERFSAEFPKEGPSILRIQQVVRGDSAAYFCASSPPDSDTQYFGPGTRLTVL.